What follows are 31 T cell receptor beta chains derived from one specimen sequenced in a study of cytomegalovirus exposure and HLA in healthy donors. Primers for the PCR totalled 60 Vbeta and 13 Jbeta. Produced via immunoSEQ multiplex PCR; TCRdb's table is partial and in-frame only. The sample has some 110,000 clones, 81% seen once. Material: PBMCs. These receptors all come from a woman aged 25 to 39 in good health and CMV-seronegative.

The chain uses TRBV27 and TRBJ1-6, with 8 bases identical to TRBD1. J was trimmed by 7 bases and V by 2 bases; bases with no gene match: 1. The germline CDR1 and CDR2 sequences are MNHEY and SMNVEV (reference sequence). The CDR3 runs to 14 residues. CDR3 sequence reads: CASSLQGANSPLHF. The CDR3, as DNA: TGTGCCAGCAGTTTACAGGGGGCGAATTCACCCCTCCACTTT.

The CDR3 here is CASSFSTGTLNYGYTF. The CDR3 DNA reads as TGTGCCAGCAGTTTCTCTACAGGGACCCTTAACTATGGCTACACCTTC. The chain has TRBV6-5 and TRBJ1-2; possibly TRBD1 for D (6 bases). The CDR3 covers 16 residues. The V end lost 4 bases, the J end lost 1 base, and 16 bases lay between the germline ends. Germline V gene sequence: CDR1 MNHEY, CDR2 SVGAGI.

The chain has TRBV4-3 and TRBJ1-1; perhaps TRBD1 as D (6 bases). Germline CDR1 is LGHNA and CDR2 is YSLEER. Trimming left V 3 bases short and J 5 bases short, with 10 bases between. The CDR3 consists of 13 residues. The CDR3 sequence: CASSQGALTEAFF. The CDR3 nucleotides read TGCGCCAGCAGCCAGGGGGCCTTAACTGAAGCTTTCTTT.

This clone was detected only a few times. This rearrangement joins TRBV18 to TRBJ2-6, with 7 bases fitting TRBD1. The V and J ends lost 11 bases and 3 bases, in that order; junction bases with no gene match: 10. The CDR3 runs 15 residues. Germline V lookup: CDR1 KGHSH, CDR2 LQKENI. This chain's CDR3 is CACTGATYGANVLTF. DNA for the CDR3: TGTGCCTGTACAGGGGCAACTTATGGGGCCAACGTCCTGACTTTC.

The V call is TRBV11-3, the J call TRBJ2-1; 8 bases align to TRBD2. Germline V gene sequence: CDR1 SGHNT, CDR2 YENEEA. V lost 5 bases and J lost 2; bases outside the gene matches: 8. CDR3 size: 16 residues. CDR3: CASSLRGAGAYNEQFF. The CDR3 coding sequence is TGTGCCAGCAGCCTTAGAGGAGCGGGGGCCTACAATGAGCAGTTCTTC.

Only a few counts were recorded for this clone. The V gene is TRBV19, the J gene TRBJ1-3; TRBD1 is a possible D gene (5 bases). Trimming shortened V by 7 bases and J by 0 bases, and 22 bases separated the two germline ends. CDR1 is LNHDA and CDR2 is SQIVND in the germline V gene (reference sequence). The CDR3 contains 18 residues. In nucleotides, the CDR3 is TGTGCCAGTAACGGGCAGGGCGTCCCATTCCTCTCTGGAAACACCATATATTTT. It translates to CASNGQGVPFLSGNTIYF. Filled out from reference TRBV19 and TRBJ1-3, the complete variable domain reads DGGITQSPKYLFRKEGQNVTLSCEQNLNHDAMYWYRQDPGQGLRLIYYSQIVNDFQKGDIAEGYSVSREKKESFPLTVTSAQKNPTAFYLCASNGQGVPFLSGNTIYFGEGSWLTVV.

The table lists this clone with a few counts. The CDR3 is CASSRGGSTGELFF. In DNA, the CDR3 is TGTGCCAGCAGCCGCGGCGGCTCCACCGGGGAGCTGTTTTTT. This chain joins TRBV7-2 and TRBJ2-2; D uncertain. The germline V and J ends were trimmed by 5 bases and 4 bases, with 11 bases remaining between them. The CDR3 has 14 amino acids. The germline V gene has CDR1 SGHTA and CDR2 FQGNSA.

CDR3 sequence: CASSRFKAVAGELFF. CDR3 nucleotides: TGTGCCAGCAGTCGTTTCAAAGCGGTGGCCGGGGAGCTGTTTTTT. The rearrangement links TRBV6-6 to TRBJ2-2; D possibly corresponds to TRBD2 (5 bases). This CDR3 contains 15 residues. V was shortened by 5 bases and J by 6 bases, with 16 bases between the two germline ends. CDR1 MNHNY and CDR2 SVGAGI come from the germline V gene (reference sequence).

In this sample, this clone turned up a few times. The chain carries TRBV2 and TRBJ2-7; the D gene is possibly TRBD1 (5 bases). V was clipped by 0 bases and J by 6 bases, with 15 bases between them. This CDR3 is built from 15 residues. In germline, CDR1 is SNHLY, CDR2 FYNNEI. DNA for the CDR3: TGTGCCAGCAGTGAAGCCAAAGAAGGACATTTCGAGCAGTACTTC. This sequence encodes CASSEAKEGHFEQYF.

This chain links TRBV19 with TRBJ2-7; 7 bases are shared with TRBD2. CDR1 is LNHDA and CDR2 is SQIVND in the germline V gene (reference sequence). The CDR3 extends over 15 amino acids. After removal of 0 bases from V and 0 bases from J, the junction contained 2 bases not matched to a gene. The chain's CDR3 is CASSIEAGVSYEQYF. CDR3 nucleotides: TGTGCCAGTAGTATAGAGGCGGGAGTCTCCTACGAGCAGTACTTC.

There are a few counts of this clone. The V and J genes are TRBV25-1 and TRBJ1-2, with 7 bases aligning to TRBD1. This CDR3 region has 13 residues. Germline CDR1 reads MGHDK; CDR2 reads SYGVNS. V was clipped by 2 bases and J by 3 bases; unmatched bases: 0. CDR3: CASSEQGDYGYTF. In DNA form, the CDR3 reads TGTGCCAGCAGTGAACAGGGGGACTATGGCTACACCTTC.

V and J are TRBV11-3 and TRBJ2-4; TRBD1 agrees at 8 bases. CDR1 and CDR2 from the germline V gene are SGHNT and YENEEA. V lost 4 bases and J lost 4; bases outside the gene matches: 6. The CDR3 consists of 15 residues. This CDR3 reads CASSYTGGTKNIQYF. As DNA, the CDR3 is TGTGCCAGCAGCTACACAGGGGGGACTAAAAACATTCAGTACTTC.

The V and J genes are TRBV7-9 and TRBJ2-3; 9 bases map to TRBD2. The V gene's germline CDR1 is SEHNR and CDR2 FQNEAQ (reference sequence). Losses at the gene ends were 5 bases for V and 2 bases for J; bases not matched to a gene: 11. This CDR3 has 17 residues. CDR3 sequence: CASSPTPAGGLTDTQYF. Here the CDR3 DNA reads TGTGCCAGCAGCCCGACCCCCGCGGGGGGGCTCACAGATACGCAGTATTTT.

The chain uses TRBV27 and TRBJ1-2; 10 bases line up with TRBD1. The CDR3 totals 15 residues. The V gene's germline CDR1 is MNHEY and CDR2 SMNVEV (reference sequence). V lost 8 bases, J lost 2 bases, and 8 bases stayed unmatched. The CDR3 protein is CASGGVGQGNYGYTF. As DNA, the CDR3 is TGTGCCAGCGGGGGGGTGGGACAGGGGAACTATGGCTACACCTTC.

J is TRBJ2-2 and V is TRBV10-3, with D tentatively TRBD2 (6 bases). The V and J ends lost 4 bases and 3 bases respectively, with 12 bases between them. This CDR3 comprises 15 residues. Germline CDR1 ENHRY, CDR2 SYGVKD. The DNA for the CDR3 is TGTGCCATCAGTGTTCCTAGCGACTACACCGGGGAGCTGTTTTTT. This codes for CAISVPSDYTGELFF.

The genes are TRBV21-1 and TRBJ2-5; the D call in the table, TRBD2, was not verified against the DNA. TRBV21-1 has pseudogene status. The CDR3 sequence is 15 residues long. The CDR3 DNA reads as TGTGCCGGCAGCAAAAAATTGACTAGCCGCGAGACCCAGTACTTC. As protein: CAGSKKLTSRETQYF.

The genes are TRBV28 and TRBJ2-3; 8 positions match TRBD1. The CDR3 contains 15 residues. With V trimmed by 5 bases and J by 0 bases, 4 bases remained unmatched. Germline loops: CDR1 MDHEN, CDR2 SYDVKM. DNA for the CDR3: TGTGCCAGCAGTACGACAGGGGCTAGCACAGATACGCAGTATTTT. Translating gives CASSTTGASTDTQYF.

This clone was picked up one time. The J gene is TRBJ2-3, the V gene TRBV5-1; D gene uncertain. The CDR3 has 16 amino acids. V was pared by 2 bases and J by 0 bases, with 13 bases between. The germline CDR1 and CDR2 sequences are SGHRS and YFSETQ. CDR3 nucleotide sequence: TGCGCCAGCAGCTTTACAGTCGGCCGTAGCACAGATACGCAGTATTTT. It translates to CASSFTVGRSTDTQYF.

This clone was picked up a small number of times. The rearrangement uses TRBV7-3 and TRBJ1-1, with D tentatively TRBD1 (6 bases). The V gene's germline CDR1 is SGHTA and CDR2 FQGTGA. V was shortened by 4 bases and J by 4 bases, with 13 bases between the two germline ends. This CDR3 has 14 amino acids. CDR3 bases: TGTGCCAGCAGCTCCACTCCAGGGGCCACTGAAGCTTTCTTT. Translated: CASSSTPGATEAFF.

The CDR3 nucleotides read TGTGCCAGCAGTTACTCAGGGGATAATTCACCCCTCCACTTT. Amino acids: CASSYSGDNSPLHF. This chain links TRBV6-6 with TRBJ1-6; a weak D match, TRBD1 (5 bases). Trimming shortened V by 0 bases and J by 5 bases, and 5 bases separated the two germline ends. The CDR3 covers 14 residues. Looked up from germline, CDR1 is MNHNY and CDR2 is SVGAGI (reference sequence).

The chain couples TRBV18 to TRBJ1-2; 7 bases agree with TRBD1. Germline CDR1 reads KGHSH; CDR2 reads LQKENI. The length of the CDR3 is 18 residues. V gave up 5 bases and J gave up 3 bases; unmatched junction bases: 18. The CDR3 reads CASSVLYGIQGKDYGYTF. CDR3 DNA sequence: TGTGCCAGCTCAGTATTGTATGGGATACAGGGGAAGGACTATGGCTACACCTTC.

V gene TRBV7-3 combines with J gene TRBJ2-3; 7 nucleotides line up with TRBD1. The CDR3 has 14 residues. J lost 6 bases, V lost 1 base, and 4 bases had no gene match. CDR1 and CDR2 (germline): SGHTA, FQGTGA. CDR3 residues: CASSLRGQRDTQYF. In nucleotides, the CDR3 is TGTGCCAGCAGCTTAAGGGGACAGCGGGATACGCAGTATTTT. Using reference TRBV7-3 and TRBJ2-3 for the parts outside the CDR3, the full variable domain is GAGVSQTPSNKVTEKGKYVELRCDPISGHTALYWYRQSLGQGPEFLIYFQGTGAADDSGLPNDRFFAVRPEGSVSTLKIQRTERGDSAVYLCASSLRGQRDTQYFGPGTRLTVL.

This clone was observed a few times. A read error may account for a junction end that differs from germline. The DNA of the CDR3 is TGCGCCAGCAGCTCCGGACTTAGCGGGGGACCATTTGGTGTCTTC. As protein: CASSSGLSGGPFGVF. The chain links TRBV5-1 to TRBJ2-1, with 9 bases that match TRBD2. Germline CDR1 reads SGHRS; CDR2 reads YFSETQ. This CDR3 comprises 15 residues.

This chain uses TRBV6-5 with TRBJ1-3, with 7 bases identical to TRBD1. The germline CDR1 and CDR2 sequences are MNHEY and SVGAGI. This CDR3 comprises 15 residues. Germline trimming cut 6 bases from V and 0 bases from J; bases unmatched to any gene: 5. The CDR3 reads CASSFGQASGNTIYF. CDR3 DNA sequence: TGTGCCAGCAGCTTTGGACAGGCCTCTGGAAACACCATATATTTT.

The V call is TRBV2, the J call TRBJ1-4, with 7 bases aligning to TRBD1. The germline V gene encodes CDR1 SNHLY and CDR2 FYNNEI. CDR3 length: 14 amino acids. The V gene end was trimmed by 6 bases and the J gene end by 2 bases; junction bases not matched to a gene: 3. The CDR3 is CASREQGTNEKLFF. As DNA, the CDR3 is TGTGCCAGCAGGGAACAGGGGACTAATGAAAAACTGTTTTTT.

CDR3 in DNA: TGTGCCATCAGCGGACTCTCCACGGGGAACACTGAAGCTTTCTTT. Its translation: CAISGLSTGNTEAFF. The chain couples TRBV10-3 to TRBJ1-1; no definite D call. Per germline, CDR1 ENHRY and CDR2 SYGVKD. V lost 6 bases and J 1 base, leaving 15 bases between the germline ends. The CDR3 is made up of 15 amino acids.

The chain has TRBV6-1 and TRBJ1-2; D remains unclear. V was trimmed by 3 bases and J by 0 bases, leaving 5 bases between them. The CDR3 spans 13 residues. Per germline, CDR1 MNHNS and CDR2 SASEGT. CDR3 in amino acids: CASSEETNYGYTF. CDR3 sequence (DNA): TGTGCCAGCAGTGAGGAGACTAACTATGGCTACACCTTC.

As regards this clone: A junction end diverges from the germline sequence, so it may reflect a read error. The genes are TRBV7-9 and TRBJ1-1, with D possibly matching TRBD1 (6 bases). CDR1 is SEHNR and CDR2 is FQNEAQ in the germline V gene (reference sequence). This CDR3 has 12 amino acids. The CDR3 spells CSSSLVDRRAFF. The CDR3 DNA reads TGTTCCAGCAGCTTAGTCGACAGGAGGGCTTTCTTT.

This chain uses TRBV18 with TRBJ2-3; 10 positions match TRBD2. From germline, CDR1 is KGHSH and CDR2 LQKENI. Trimming took 4 bases from V and 3 from J; bases not matched to a gene: 4. The CDR3 length is 15 residues. DNA of the CDR3: TGTGCCAGCTCACTTCCTAGCGGGAGTACAGATACGCAGTATTTT. Translated, it gives CASSLPSGSTDTQYF.

The chain combines TRBV2 with TRBJ1-5; D not resolved. CDR3 length: 13 residues. V was clipped by 8 bases and J by 7 bases, with 15 bases between them. The V gene's germline CDR1 is SNHLY and CDR2 FYNNEI. In nucleotides, the CDR3 is TGTGCCAGCGGGTTCGGAGAGAGACAGCCCCAGCATTTT. This gives the protein CASGFGERQPQHF.

The chain employs TRBV10-3 and TRBJ1-1; D is possibly TRBD1 (5 bases). Germline V gene sequence: CDR1 ENHRY, CDR2 SYGVKD. CDR3 length equals 13 residues. V lost 7 bases, J lost 1 base, and 10 bases lay in between. The CDR3, as DNA: TGTGCCATCAAGGGGATTCAGAACACTGAAGCTTTCTTT. It is translated as CAIKGIQNTEAFF.